The subject of this entry is one T cell receptor beta chain. The entry originates in a study of T cell responses to AZD1222 COVID-19 vaccine. The CDR3 covers 17 residues. The V gene's germline CDR1 is LNHNV and CDR2 YYDKDF (reference sequence). The junction had 5 bases not matched to a gene; V was cut back by 0 bases and J by 2 bases. Generated by immunoSEQ multiplex PCR, the TCRdb table keeps only in-frame clones and is missing some. The sample lists about 140,000 clones, roughly 88% seen once, with under 7% in the top ten. Sample: peripheral blood, taken 28 days after the second dose of the MenACWY control vaccine. This sequence was found in an adult who received the MenACWY meningococcal vaccine as a control. V and J are TRBV15 and TRBJ2-7, with TRBD1 identical over 12 bases. CDR3 DNA: TGTGCCACCAGCAGAGAAACGGGACAGGGGGCCCCCTACGAGCAGTACTTC. This translates into CATSRETGQGAPYEQYF.